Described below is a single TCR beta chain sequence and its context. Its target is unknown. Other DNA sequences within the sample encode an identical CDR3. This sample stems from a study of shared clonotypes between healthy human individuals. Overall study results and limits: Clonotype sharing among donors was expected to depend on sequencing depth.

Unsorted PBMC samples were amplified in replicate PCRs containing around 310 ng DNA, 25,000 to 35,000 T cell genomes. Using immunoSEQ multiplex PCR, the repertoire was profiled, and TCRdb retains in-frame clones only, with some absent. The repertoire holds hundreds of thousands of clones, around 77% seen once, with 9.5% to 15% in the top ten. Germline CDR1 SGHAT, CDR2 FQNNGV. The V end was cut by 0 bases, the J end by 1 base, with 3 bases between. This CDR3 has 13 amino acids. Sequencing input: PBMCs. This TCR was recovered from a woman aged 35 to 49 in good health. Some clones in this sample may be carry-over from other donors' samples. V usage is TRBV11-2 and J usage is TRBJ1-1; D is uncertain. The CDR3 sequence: CASSLDPNTEAFF. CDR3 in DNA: TGTGCCAGCAGCTTAGATCCGAACACTGAAGCTTTCTTT.